This TCR beta chain was recovered during a study of T cell clonality in common variable immunodeficiency. This clone occurred many times. The CDR3 extends 3 residues past the end of the read, so its final part is completed from the germline J gene. Sequencing input was equivalent genomic DNA from CVID and controls. TCRdb keeps only in-frame clones here, not all; method: immunoSEQ multiplex PCR. The table lists roughly 79,000 clones, with no singletons. After removal of 6 bases from V and 8 bases from J, the junction contained 10 bases not matched to a gene. This CDR3 comprises 14 residues. Germline loops: CDR1 MNHEY, CDR2 SVGEGT.

This receptor was taken from a person aged 18-70 years in good health. V is TRBV6-2 or TRBV6-3 and J is TRBJ2-1; 7 nucleotides align to TRBD2. The sample was peripheral blood mononuclear cells. The covered CDR3 bases are TGTGCCAGCAGGTTAGGCGGGAGTCCGTATGAG. Protein: CASRLGGSPYE. The complete CDR3 protein is CASRLGGSPYEQFF.